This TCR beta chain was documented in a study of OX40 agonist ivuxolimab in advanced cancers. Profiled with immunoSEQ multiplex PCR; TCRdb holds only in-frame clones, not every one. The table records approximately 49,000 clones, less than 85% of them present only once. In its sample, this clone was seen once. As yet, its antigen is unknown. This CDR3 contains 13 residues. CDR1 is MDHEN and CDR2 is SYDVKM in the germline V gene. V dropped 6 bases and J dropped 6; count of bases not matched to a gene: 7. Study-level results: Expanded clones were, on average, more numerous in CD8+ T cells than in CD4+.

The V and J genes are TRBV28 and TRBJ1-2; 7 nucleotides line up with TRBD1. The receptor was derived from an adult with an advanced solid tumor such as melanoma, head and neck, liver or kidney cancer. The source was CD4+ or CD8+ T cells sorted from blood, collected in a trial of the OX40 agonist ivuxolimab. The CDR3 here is CASSPDRYNGYTF. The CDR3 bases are TGTGCCAGCAGCCCGGACAGGTACAATGGCTACACCTTC.